The clone carrying this T cell receptor (beta chain) showed up just a few times. The CDR3 totals 15 residues. The germline V and J ends were trimmed by 7 bases and 7 bases, with 21 bases remaining between them. Germline V gene sequence: CDR1 MDHEN, CDR2 SYDVKM. This specimen comes from a study of blood T cell repertoires in COVID-19. Produced via immunoSEQ multiplex PCR; TCRdb's table is partial and in-frame only. The table records more than 150,000 clones, about 82% of them present only once. This TCR was recovered from a woman in her twenties or thirties with acute or convalescent COVID-19. Sequenced sample: peripheral blood. The rearrangement uses TRBV28 and TRBJ2-3; TRBD2 might be the D (6 bases). Written as DNA, the CDR3 is TGTGCCAGCAACCCGACCGGGACTGGCACCCATACGCAGTATTTT. Translating gives CASNPTGTGTHTQYF.